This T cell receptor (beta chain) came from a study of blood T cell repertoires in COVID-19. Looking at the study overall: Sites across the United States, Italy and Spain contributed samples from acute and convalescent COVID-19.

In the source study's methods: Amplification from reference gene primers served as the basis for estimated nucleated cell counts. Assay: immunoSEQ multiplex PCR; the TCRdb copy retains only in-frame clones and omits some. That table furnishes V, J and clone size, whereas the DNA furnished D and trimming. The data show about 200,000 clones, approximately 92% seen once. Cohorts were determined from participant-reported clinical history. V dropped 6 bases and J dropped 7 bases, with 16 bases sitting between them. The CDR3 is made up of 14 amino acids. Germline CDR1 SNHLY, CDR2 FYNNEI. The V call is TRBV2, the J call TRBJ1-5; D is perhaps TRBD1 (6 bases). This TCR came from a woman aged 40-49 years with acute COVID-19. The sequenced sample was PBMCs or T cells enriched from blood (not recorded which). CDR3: CASRRETGGQPQHF. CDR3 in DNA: TGTGCCAGCAGGCGTGAGACAGGTGGCCAGCCCCAGCATTTT.